This T cell receptor beta chain stems from a study of a mutant IDH1 vaccine in newly diagnosed glioma. Study-wide context: Vaccine dosing followed radiotherapy by 4-6 weeks, or accompanied temozolomide cycles.

About this clone itself: Its antigen is not identified.

TCRdb keeps only in-frame clones here, not all; method: immunoSEQ multiplex PCR. The sample comprises 30,000 to 40,000 clones, roughly 80% of which are singletons, and 5.1% rests with the top ten. This CDR3 region has 15 residues. CDR1 SGHTA and CDR2 FQGNSA come from the germline V gene. Trimming pared 2 bases from V and 4 bases from J, leaving 12 bases between. As to time point: week 23, last vaccination. Doses consisted of 300 ug of mutant IDH1 20-mer peptide each, paired with topical imiquimod. This chain links TRBV7-2 with TRBJ1-3; possibly TRBD1 for D (5 bases). The TCR was taken from a man aged 35 to 55 with glioma. Sequences were derived from PBMCs, sampled from a glioma patient whose treatment included an IDH1 peptide vaccine. CDR3: CASSLRGSYGNTIYF. The CDR3 DNA follows: TGTGCCAGCAGCTTACGGGGGTCTTACGGAAACACCATATATTTT.